This paragraph reports one TCR beta chain. The sample belongs to a study of T cell changes during pregnancy in multiple sclerosis. Measured with immunoSEQ multiplex PCR; TCRdb has only the in-frame clones, and not every one. The sample contains fewer than 70,000 clones, roughly 91% of which appear only once. The CDR3 runs to 15 residues. Germline V gene sequence: CDR1 SGHDT, CDR2 YYEEEE. The V and J ends lost 2 bases and 1 base respectively, with 9 bases between them. The receptor comes from a female donor with multiple sclerosis, enrolled in a pregnancy study. The V gene is TRBV5-6, the J gene TRBJ2-2; D is unclear. The sequencing used peripheral blood, collected in the third trimester of pregnancy. The DNA of the CDR3 is TGTGCCAGCAGCTTTCAGAATTGGAACACCGGGGAGCTGTTTTTT. This codes for CASSFQNWNTGELFF. The full variable domain, completed using reference TRBV5-6 and TRBJ2-2, is DAGVTQSPTHLIKTRGQQVTLRCSPKSGHDTVSWYQQALGQGPQFIFQYYEEEERQRGNFPDRFSGHQFPNYSSELNVNALLLGDSALYLCASSFQNWNTGELFFGEGSRLTVL.